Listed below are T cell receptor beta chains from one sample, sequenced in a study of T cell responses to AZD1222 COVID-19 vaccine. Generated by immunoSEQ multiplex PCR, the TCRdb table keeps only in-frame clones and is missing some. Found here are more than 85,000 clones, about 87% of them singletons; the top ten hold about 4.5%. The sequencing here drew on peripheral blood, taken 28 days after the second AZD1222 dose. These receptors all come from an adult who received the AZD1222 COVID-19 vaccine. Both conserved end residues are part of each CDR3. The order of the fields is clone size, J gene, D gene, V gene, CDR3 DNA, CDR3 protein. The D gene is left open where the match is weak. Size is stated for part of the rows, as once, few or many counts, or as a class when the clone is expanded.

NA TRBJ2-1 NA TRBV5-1 TGCGCCAGCAGCTTGGCCGAAAATGAGCAGTTCTTC CASSLAENEQFF
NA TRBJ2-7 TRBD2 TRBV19 TGTGCCAGTAGTATAGCGTCTAGCGGGGGGGCGTTGTTCTACGAGCAGTACTTC CASSIASSGGALFYEQYF
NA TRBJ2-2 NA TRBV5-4 TGTGCCAGCAGTCCCGGGACGGGGGAGCTGTTTTTT CASSPGTGELFF
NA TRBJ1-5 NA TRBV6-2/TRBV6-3 TGTGCCAGCAGGCCTTCCTATCATAGTCAGCCCCAGCATTTT CASRPSYHSQPQHF
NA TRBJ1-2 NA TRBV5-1 TGCGCCAGCCGCCGCGGAACAAACCTGGGCGACTATGGCTACACCTTC CASRRGTNLGDYGYTF
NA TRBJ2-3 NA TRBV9 TGTGCCAGCAGCGTAGTAGATAGCCCTGGCCTCCCGCAGTATTTT CASSVVDSPGLPQYF
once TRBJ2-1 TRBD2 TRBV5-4 TGTGCCAGCAGCAACGGACTAGCTGGTGAGCAGTTCTTC CASSNGLAGEQFF
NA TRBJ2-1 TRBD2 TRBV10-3 TGTGCCATCAGTGAGAGCGGGGGGCGGGACAATGAGCAGTTCTTC CAISESGGRDNEQFF
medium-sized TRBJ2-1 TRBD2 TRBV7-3 TGTGCCAGCAGCGGCTCACCGGGACTACGCTACAATGAGCAGTTCTTC CASSGSPGLRYNEQFF
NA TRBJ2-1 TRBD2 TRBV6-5 TGTGCCAGCTCAGAAATAGCGGGGAGCTACAATGAGCAGTTCTTC CASSEIAGSYNEQFF
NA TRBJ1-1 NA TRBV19 TGTGCCAGTAGTATATATGACAAACCTAACACTGAAGCTTTCTTT CASSIYDKPNTEAFF
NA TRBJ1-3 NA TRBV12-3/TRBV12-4 TGTGCCAGCAGCACAGGGTCTGGAAACACCATATATTTT CASSTGSGNTIYF
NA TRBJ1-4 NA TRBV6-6 TGTGCCACCACTGCAACAGGAGGCGAGAATGAAAAACTGTTTTTT CATTATGGENEKLFF
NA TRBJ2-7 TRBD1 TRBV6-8 TGTGCCAGCAGTTACTATGGGACAGGTAATGAAGAGCAGTACTTC CASSYYGTGNEEQYF
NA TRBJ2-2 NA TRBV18 TGTGCCAGCTCAACCACCGGGGAGCTGTTTTTT CASSTTGELFF
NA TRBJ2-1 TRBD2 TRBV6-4 TGTGCCAGCAGTGACGGGAGGGAAAACAATGAGCAGTTCTTC CASSDGRENNEQFF
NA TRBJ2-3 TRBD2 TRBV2 TGTGCCAGCAGCGCCCCAGCGGGGCTCACAGATACGCAGTATTTT CASSAPAGLTDTQYF
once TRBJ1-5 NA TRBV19 TGTGCCAGTAGTTCCCGTGGACGCAACCAGCCCCAGCATTTT CASSSRGRNQPQHF
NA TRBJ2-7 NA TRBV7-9 TGTGCCAGCAGCCCACAGGGCGAGCAGTACTTC CASSPQGEQYF
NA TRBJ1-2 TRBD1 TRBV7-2 TGTGCCAGCAGTCCTAACACAGGGGCAAGAGGCTACACCTTC CASSPNTGARGYTF
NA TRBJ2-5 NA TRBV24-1 TGTGCCACCAGTGATGCGACCCCGACCCAGTACTTC CATSDATPTQYF
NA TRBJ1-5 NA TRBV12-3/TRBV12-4 TGTGCCAGCAGTTTGGAGCCCACAGGGCTCCAGCATTTT CASSLEPTGLQHF
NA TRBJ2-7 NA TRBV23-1 TGCGCCAGCAGTCGACACACAGGGAGCCAGGACGAGCAGTACTTC CASSRHTGSQDEQYF
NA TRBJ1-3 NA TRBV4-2 TGTGCCAGCAGCCAAGATGCAAGTACCTCTGGAAACACCATATATTTT CASSQDASTSGNTIYF
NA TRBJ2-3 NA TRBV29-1 TGCAGCGTTGCCGAGGTAAACACAGATACGCAGTATTTT CSVAEVNTDTQYF
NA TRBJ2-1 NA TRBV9 TGTGCCAGCAGCGTAGAGGGCAGTTTATACAATGAGCAGTTCTTC CASSVEGSLYNEQFF
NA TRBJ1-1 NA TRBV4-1 TGCGCCAGCAGCCAAGGGGTGGGGCTGAACACTGAAGCTTTCTTT CASSQGVGLNTEAFF
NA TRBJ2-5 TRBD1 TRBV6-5 TGTGCCAGCCTGACAGGGGGCGCTGGGACCCAGTACTTC CASLTGGAGTQYF
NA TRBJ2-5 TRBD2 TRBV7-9 TGTGCCAGCAGCTTAGCTTCGAGCGGGGGGCGAGAGACCCAGTACTTC CASSLASSGGRETQYF
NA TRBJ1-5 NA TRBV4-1 TGCGCCAGCAGCCAAATCAGAGGAAATCAGCCCCAGCATTTT CASSQIRGNQPQHF
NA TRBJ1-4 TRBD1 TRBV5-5 TGTGCCAGCAGCTTGGATGGACAGGGTACTGAAAAACTGTTTTTT CASSLDGQGTEKLFF
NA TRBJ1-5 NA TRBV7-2 TGTGCCAGCAGCTATTGGGGGGGGCAGGGCATTTTGAGCAATCAGCCCCAGCATTTT CASSYWGGQGILSNQPQHF
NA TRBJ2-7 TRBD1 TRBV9 TGTGCCAGCAGCGTAGGGGGGACAGGGGGAGTTTACGAGCAGTACTTC CASSVGGTGGVYEQYF
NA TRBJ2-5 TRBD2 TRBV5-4 TGTGCCAGCAGCTTGGGTTACAGCGGGAGGTCCTGGGAGACCCAGTACTTC CASSLGYSGRSWETQYF
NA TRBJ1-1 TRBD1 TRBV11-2 TGTGCCAGCAGCTTAGAATTGGGCAGGGGGCGCGTTAGGACTGAAGCTTTCTTT CASSLELGRGRVRTEAFF
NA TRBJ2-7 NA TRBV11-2 TGTGCCAGCAGGCCGGGGGATCTAGGCTACGAGCAGTACTTC CASRPGDLGYEQYF
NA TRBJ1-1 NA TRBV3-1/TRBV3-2 TGTGCCAGCAGCCAAGATCCACATAAACAGGGCTGGAACACTGAAGCTTTCTTT CASSQDPHKQGWNTEAFF
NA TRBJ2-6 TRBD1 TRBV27 TGTGCCAGCAGTTTAGATTGGGACAGGGGTCTAAGGGCCAACGTCCTGACTTTC CASSLDWDRGLRANVLTF
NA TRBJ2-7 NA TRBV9 TGTGCCAGCAGCGTACCGGGAAAGGGCGAGCAGTACTTC CASSVPGKGEQYF
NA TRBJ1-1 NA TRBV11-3 TGTGCCAGCAGCTTCAGGGTGAACACTGAAGCTTTCTTT CASSFRVNTEAFF
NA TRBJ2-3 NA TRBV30 TGTGCCTGGAGCCGGACAGTTAGCACAGATACGCAGTATTTT CAWSRTVSTDTQYF